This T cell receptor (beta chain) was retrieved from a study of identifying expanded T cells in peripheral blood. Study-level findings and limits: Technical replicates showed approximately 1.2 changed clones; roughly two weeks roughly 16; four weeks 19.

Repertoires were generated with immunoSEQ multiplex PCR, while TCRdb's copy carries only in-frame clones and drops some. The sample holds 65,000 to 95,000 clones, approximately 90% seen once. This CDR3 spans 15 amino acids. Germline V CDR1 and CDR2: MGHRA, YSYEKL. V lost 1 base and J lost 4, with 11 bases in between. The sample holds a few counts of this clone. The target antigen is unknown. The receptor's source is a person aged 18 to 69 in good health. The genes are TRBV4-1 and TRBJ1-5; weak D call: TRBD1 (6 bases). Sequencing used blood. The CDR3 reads CASSQGGQINQPQHF. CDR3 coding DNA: TGCGCCAGCAGCCAAGGGGGGCAGATAAATCAGCCCCAGCATTTT.